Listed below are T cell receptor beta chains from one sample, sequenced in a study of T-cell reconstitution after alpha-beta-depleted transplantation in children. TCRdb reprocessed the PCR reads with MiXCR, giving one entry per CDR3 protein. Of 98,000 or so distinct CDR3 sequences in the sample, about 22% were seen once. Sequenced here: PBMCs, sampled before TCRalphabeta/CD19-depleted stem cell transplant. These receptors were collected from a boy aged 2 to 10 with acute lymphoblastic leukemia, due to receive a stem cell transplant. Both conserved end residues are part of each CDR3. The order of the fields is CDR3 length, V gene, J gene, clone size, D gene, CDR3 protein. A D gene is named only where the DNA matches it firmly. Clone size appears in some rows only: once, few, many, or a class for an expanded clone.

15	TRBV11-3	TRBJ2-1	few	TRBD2	CASSQGLASYNEQFF
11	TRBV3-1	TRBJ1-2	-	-	CASSQIYGYTF
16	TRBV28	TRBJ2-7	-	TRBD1	CASSPSGTGHAYEQYF
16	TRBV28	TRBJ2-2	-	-	CASSPQGGQFPGELFF
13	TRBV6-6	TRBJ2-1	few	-	CASSYSSGESRVF
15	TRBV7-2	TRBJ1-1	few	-	CASSHFDTPNTEAFF
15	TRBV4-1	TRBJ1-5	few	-	CASSQVRASNQPQHF
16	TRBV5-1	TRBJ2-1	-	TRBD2	CASQLLASGLNNEQFF
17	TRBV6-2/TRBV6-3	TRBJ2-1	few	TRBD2	CASSKGSAGGPREEQFF
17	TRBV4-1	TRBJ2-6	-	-	CASSEGEEPSGANVLTF